This paragraph covers one T cell receptor (beta chain) sequence. The germline V and J ends were trimmed by 7 bases and 4 bases, with 13 bases remaining between them. Germline V CDR1 and CDR2: LNHNV, YYDKDF (reference sequence). This CDR3 has 13 residues. The data originate from a study of T-cell memory formation after mild COVID-19. Each CDR3 protein is one row after TCRdb ran MiXCR on the 5' RACE reads. The sample lists 140,000 to 150,000 distinct CDR3 sequences, 15% to 20% occurring once. This clonotype was obtained from an adult woman who had mild COVID-19 (a few samples of this study predate the infection). Cell type and time point are not known. Sequenced: PBMCs or a T cell subset sorted from them (not recorded which). This rearrangement joins TRBV15 to TRBJ1-2, with D tentatively TRBD1 (6 bases). CDR3 DNA: TGTGCCACCAAGATACAGGGAACCTATGGCTACACCTTC. Encoded protein: CATKIQGTYGYTF.